The entry below gives a single T cell receptor beta chain sequence along with its context. What it binds is not known. A marrow graft followed busulfan-fludarabine conditioning, with cyclophosphamide on days +3 and +4. The length of the CDR3 is 15 residues. V was trimmed by 2 bases and J by 4 bases, leaving 13 bases between them. Germline values: CDR1 SGDLS, CDR2 YYNGEE. TCRdb's copy holds only in-frame clones and misses some; the assay was immunoSEQ multiplex PCR. The sample records about 10,000 clones, around four fifths being singletons. The data were obtained in a study of T cells after posttransplantation cyclophosphamide. Study observations and caveats: TRB overlap between skin or GI tissue T cells and blood was limited. Recipient CMV seropositivity and CMV reactivation strongly tracked TRB clonality. Later blood repertoires were often dominated by clones from the donor CD8+ memory compartment.

The clonotype originates from a female patient aged 50-59 years who received an allogeneic stem cell transplant from a related donor, was CMV-positive, and had no GVHD. Certain T cells may be donor cells from the graft. The J gene is TRBJ1-3, the V gene TRBV9; D uncertain. The sequencing used PBMCs, collected around 2,000 days after allogeneic stem cell transplant with posttransplant cyclophosphamide. In nucleotides, the CDR3 is TGTGCCAGCAGCGTCGGTCGCGGGGTAGGAAACACCATATATTTT. It translates to CASSVGRGVGNTIYF.